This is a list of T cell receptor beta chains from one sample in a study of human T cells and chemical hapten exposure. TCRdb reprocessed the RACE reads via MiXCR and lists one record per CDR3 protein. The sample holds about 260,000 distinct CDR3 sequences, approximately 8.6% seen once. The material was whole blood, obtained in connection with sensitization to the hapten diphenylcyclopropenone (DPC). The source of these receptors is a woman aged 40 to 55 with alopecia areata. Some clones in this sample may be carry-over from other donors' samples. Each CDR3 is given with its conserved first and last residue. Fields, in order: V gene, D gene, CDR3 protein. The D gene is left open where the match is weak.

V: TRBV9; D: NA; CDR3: CASSVARGPNYGYTF
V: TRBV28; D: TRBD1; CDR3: CASSLYPLGTGGTLHF
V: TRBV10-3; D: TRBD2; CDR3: CAISESASGYPDTQYF
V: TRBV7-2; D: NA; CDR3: CASNSVAVGPNYGYTF
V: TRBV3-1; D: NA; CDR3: CASSHIRTVKYGYTF
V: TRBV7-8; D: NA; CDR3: CASSWRTQNSPLHF
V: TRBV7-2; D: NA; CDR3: CASSFFGGAGQPQHF
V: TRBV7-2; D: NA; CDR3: CASELTPGVTDTQYF
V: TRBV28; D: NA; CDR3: CASRSLSGANVLTF
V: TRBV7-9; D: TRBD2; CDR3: CASSLDSGTRTDTQYF
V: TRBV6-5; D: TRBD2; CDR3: CASSYQPSGSTYEQYF
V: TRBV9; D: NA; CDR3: CASSVGGAVLTDTQYF
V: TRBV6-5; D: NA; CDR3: CASSYLGVGANYGYTF
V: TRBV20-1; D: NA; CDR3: CSAKKPGPNYEQYF
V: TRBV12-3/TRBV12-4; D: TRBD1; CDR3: CASTNRGGEAFF
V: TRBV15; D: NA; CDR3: CATSRAADGYTF
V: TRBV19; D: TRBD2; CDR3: CASRQGGAGGTQYF
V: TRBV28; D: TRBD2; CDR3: CASSPPGTSGSYEQYF
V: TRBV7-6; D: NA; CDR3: CASSQGHAGETQYF
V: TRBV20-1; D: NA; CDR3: CSVRLSTDTQYF
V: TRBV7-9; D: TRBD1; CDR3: CASSPPGAGTGATEAFF
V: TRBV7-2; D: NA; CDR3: CASHRDQPQHF
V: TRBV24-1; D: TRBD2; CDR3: CATNNPGLAGANTGELFF
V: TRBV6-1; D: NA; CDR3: CASRLNYEQFF
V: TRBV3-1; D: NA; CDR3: CASSRRGEPQETQYF
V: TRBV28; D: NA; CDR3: CASKEAIGGYEQYF
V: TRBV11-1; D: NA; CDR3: CASSVQVFGADTQYF
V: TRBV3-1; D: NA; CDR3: CASSQVRTLYNEQFF
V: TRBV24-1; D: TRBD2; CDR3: CATSDLMLAGDNEQFF
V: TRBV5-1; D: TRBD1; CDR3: CASSSTDRAAQYF
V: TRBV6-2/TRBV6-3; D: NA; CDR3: CASSYIPPRVSDTQYF
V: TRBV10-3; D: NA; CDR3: CAIRSSSTNDGYTF
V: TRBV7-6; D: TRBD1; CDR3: CASSPRPGQSTGELFF
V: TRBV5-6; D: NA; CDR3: CASSLQERTFYSYEQYF
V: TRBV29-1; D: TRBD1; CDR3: CSVGTGYNQETQYF
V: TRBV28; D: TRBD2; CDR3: CASLAGEVDTQYF
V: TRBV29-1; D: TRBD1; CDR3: CSVGDRAPGNTIYF
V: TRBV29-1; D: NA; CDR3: CSVHAPGPRGGELFF
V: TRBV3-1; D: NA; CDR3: CASSRYNPGEQYF
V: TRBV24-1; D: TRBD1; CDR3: CATSDPSGQGRSGTGELFF
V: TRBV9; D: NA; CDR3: CASSVGASSYEQYF
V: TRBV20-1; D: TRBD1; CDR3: CSATRTGVAYEQYF
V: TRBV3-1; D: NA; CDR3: CASSRREGTEAFF
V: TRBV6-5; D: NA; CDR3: CASSYVGEQFF
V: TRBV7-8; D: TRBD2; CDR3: CASSNPPAAGTSSPSEQFF
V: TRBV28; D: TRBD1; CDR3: CASSSARGRREKLFF